The 28 T cell receptor beta chains below come from one sample, sequenced in a study of T cell changes during pregnancy in multiple sclerosis. Only in-frame clones appear in the TCRdb table, and some are missing; sequencing was by immunoSEQ multiplex PCR. This table holds tens of thousands of clones, around nine tenths found once. The specimen was CD8+ T cells from peripheral blood mononuclear cells, collected in the third trimester of pregnancy. Every receptor here comes from a female donor with multiple sclerosis, enrolled in a pregnancy study.

The chain has TRBV30 and TRBJ1-5, with 7 bases identical to TRBD1. Germline V gives CDR1 GTSNPN, CDR2 SVGIG (reference sequence). With 5 bases clipped from V and 4 bases from J, the junction kept 5 bases outside the gene matches. The CDR3 sequence is 13 residues long. The CDR3 bases are TGTGCCTGGGACCAGGGGGGAAATCAGCCCCAGCATTTT. Protein: CAWDQGGNQPQHF.

The chain has TRBV4-3 and TRBJ1-1, with a possible D match to TRBD1 (6 bases). Germline values: CDR1 LGHNA, CDR2 YSLEER. Trimming cost V 0 bases and J 8 bases, with 13 bases left between them. This CDR3 comprises 14 residues. The CDR3 DNA reads as TGCGCCAGCAGCCAAGAGGAATACAGGGTGGAAGCTTTCTTT. Its protein is CASSQEEYRVEAFF.

This clone was picked up one time. The chain has TRBV27 and TRBJ2-5, with a possible D match to TRBD2 (5 bases). Germline CDR1 and CDR2: MNHEY and SMNVEV (reference sequence). The CDR3 is made up of 13 amino acids. V shed 5 bases and J shed 5 bases, with 12 bases lying between them. CDR3 sequence reads: CASSPPGWETQYF. The CDR3 coding sequence is TGTGCCAGCAGTCCGCCGGGATGGGAGACCCAGTACTTC.

V is TRBV6-1 and J is TRBJ2-1, with D unclear. The germline V gene has CDR1 MNHNS and CDR2 SASEGT. The V end was cut by 2 bases, the J end by 6 bases, with 14 bases between. The CDR3 spans 15 residues. The CDR3: CASSEPIARFNEQFF. The CDR3, as DNA: TGTGCCAGCAGTGAACCCATTGCCAGGTTCAATGAGCAGTTCTTC.

The table lists this clone with a count of one. V and J are TRBV27 and TRBJ2-2; 9 bases map to TRBD2. The CDR3 covers 17 residues. Germline V gives CDR1 MNHEY, CDR2 SMNVEV (reference sequence). V gave up 5 bases and J gave up 0 bases; unmatched junction bases: 7. In DNA form, the CDR3 reads TGTGCCAGCAGTGCGGGGGGGCCAACTACGAACACCGGGGAGCTGTTTTTT. Translating gives CASSAGGPTTNTGELFF.

DNA for the CDR3: TGTGCCTGGAGTGCCATTTCCGGGACAGGGGATGACGAGCAGTACTTC. Translating it yields CAWSAISGTGDDEQYF. The chain uses TRBV30 and TRBJ2-7; 10 bases line up with TRBD1. Trimming removed 1 base from V and 5 bases from J; junction bases left unmatched: 11. CDR1 GTSNPN and CDR2 SVGIG come from the germline V gene (reference sequence). The CDR3 loop spans 16 amino acids. Full variable domain (remainder filled in from reference TRBV30 and TRBJ2-7): SQTIHQWPATLVQPVGSPLSLECTVEGTSNPNLYWYRQAAGRGLQLLFYSVGIGQISSEVPQNLSASRPQDRQFILSSKKLLLSDSGFYLCAWSAISGTGDDEQYFGPGTRLTVT.

The V gene is TRBV10-2, the J gene TRBJ1-5, with a weak D call TRBD1 (5 bases). The CDR3 contains 15 residues. Germline V gene lookup returns CDR1 WSHSY and CDR2 SAAADI. The germline V and J ends were trimmed by 5 bases and 0 bases, with 11 bases remaining between them. The CDR3 DNA reads TGCGCCAGCAGTACAGGAGCAAATAGCAATCAGCCCCAGCATTTT. It yields the protein CASSTGANSNQPQHF.

This clone was detected a few times. The chain is built from TRBV5-5 and TRBJ2-5, with TRBD1 identical over 7 bases. CDR3 length: 14 residues. With V trimmed by 0 bases and J by 3 bases, 2 bases remained unmatched. In germline, CDR1 is SGHKS, CDR2 YYEKEE (reference sequence). The CDR3 sequence is CASSLGQGEETQYF. CDR3 coding DNA: TGTGCCAGCAGCTTGGGACAGGGTGAAGAGACCCAGTACTTC.

The rearrangement links TRBV19 to TRBJ2-2, with 8 nucleotides matching TRBD1. Germline CDR1 reads LNHDA; CDR2 reads SQIVND (reference sequence). Trimming cost V 9 bases and J 4 bases; bases outside gene matches: 4. This CDR3 has 13 amino acids. The CDR3 sequence is CASRTGFTGELFF. The CDR3 DNA follows: TGTGCCAGCAGGACAGGGTTCACCGGGGAGCTGTTTTTT.

CDR3: CAWRTLSLRGDTQYF. The CDR3 DNA reads as TGTGCCTGGAGGACTTTATCCCTCCGGGGAGATACGCAGTATTTT. The rearrangement joins TRBV30 to TRBJ2-3; D perhaps matches TRBD2 (5 bases). The CDR3 has 15 residues. V was trimmed by 3 bases and J by 5 bases, leaving 18 bases between them. CDR1 is GTSNPN, CDR2 SVGIG, per germline (reference sequence).

This clone was observed once. This rearrangement joins TRBV7-8 to TRBJ1-1; maybe TRBD1 (5 bases). CDR3 length: 15 amino acids. The germline gives CDR1 SGHVS, CDR2 FQNEAQ. V was clipped by 6 bases and J by 5 bases, with 19 bases between them. The CDR3 sequence: CASSRKGQGTTEAFF. The CDR3 region has the DNA TGTGCCAGCAGTCGTAAAGGGCAGGGTACGACTGAAGCTTTCTTT.

The chain has TRBV6-1 and TRBJ2-7; D not resolved. Trimming cost V 1 base and J 4 bases, with 8 bases left between them. Germline CDR1 reads MNHNS; CDR2 reads SASEGT. The CDR3 runs 13 residues. CDR3 nucleotide sequence: TGTGCCAGCAGTGAAGAACCGACTTACGAGCAGTACTTC. As protein: CASSEEPTYEQYF.

The rearrangement uses TRBV9 and TRBJ2-3; 12 bases line up with TRBD2. J was trimmed by 5 bases and V by 4 bases; bases with no gene match: 8. CDR1 is SGDLS, CDR2 YYNGEE, per germline. There are 16 residues in the CDR3. The CDR3 DNA reads TGTGCCAGCAGCCCTTGGACTAGCGGGACTGGAGATACGCAGTATTTT. Protein product: CASSPWTSGTGDTQYF.

The rearrangement links TRBV6-6 to TRBJ1-1; possible D gene TRBD1, 6 bases. CDR1 is MNHNY, CDR2 SVGAGI, per germline (reference sequence). V gave up 7 bases and J gave up 0 bases, with 15 bases separating them. The CDR3 consists of 15 residues. This CDR3 is CASTLPDSLNTEAFF. DNA of the CDR3: TGTGCCAGCACCCTCCCGGACAGCCTGAACACTGAAGCTTTCTTT.

J is TRBJ2-1 and V is TRBV10-3; D ambiguous. Trimming stripped 6 bases from V and 4 bases from J, with 13 bases between. The V gene's germline CDR1 is ENHRY and CDR2 SYGVKD. This CDR3 has 14 amino acids. The chain's CDR3 is CAISAEESYNEQFF. CDR3 DNA sequence: TGTGCCATCAGCGCCGAAGAGAGTTACAATGAGCAGTTCTTC.

In DNA form, the CDR3 reads TGTGCCAGCAGTGGGCGGGGAGCGGGACAATTTACTTACGAGCAGTACTTC. Its protein is CASSGRGAGQFTYEQYF. The J gene is TRBJ2-7, the V gene TRBV2, with D possibly matching TRBD2 (7 bases). This CDR3 has 17 amino acids. Trimming removed 4 bases from V and 4 bases from J, with 23 bases in between. Germline loops: CDR1 SNHLY, CDR2 FYNNEI.

This clone was seen a few times. J is TRBJ2-5 and V is TRBV5-4, with D possibly TRBD1 on 6 matching bases. CDR1 is SGHNT, CDR2 YYREEE, per germline (reference sequence). V lost 4 bases to trimming and J lost 2 bases, with 9 bases between them. The CDR3 has 13 amino acids. CDR3 coding DNA: TGTGCCAGCAGCCAGGACAGTCAAGAGACCCAGTACTTC. It encodes CASSQDSQETQYF.

This clone was seen more than once but under ten times. The chain links TRBV7-2 to TRBJ1-4; maybe TRBD1 (6 bases). This CDR3 spans 15 amino acids. Germline-derived CDR1 and CDR2 are SGHTA and FQGNSA. V was cut by 4 bases and J by 5 bases, with 14 bases left in between. The chain's CDR3 is CASSSPDSPNEKLFF. The CDR3 region has the DNA TGTGCCAGCAGCTCACCGGACAGTCCAAATGAAAAACTGTTTTTT. The full variable domain, rest sourced from reference TRBV7-2 and TRBJ1-4, is GAGVSQSPSNKVTEKGKDVELRCDPISGHTALYWYRQSLGQGLEFLIYFQGNSAPDKSGLPSDRFSAERTGGSVSTLTIQRTQQEDSAVYLCASSSPDSPNEKLFFGSGTQLSVL.

The V call is TRBV29-1, the J call TRBJ2-5; 9 bases fit TRBD2. CDR3 length equals 16 residues. CDR1 and CDR2 from the germline V gene are SQVTM and ANQGSEA. V shed 7 bases and J 2 bases; nucleotides not matched to a gene: 14. This CDR3 reads CSAEGGLAGIQETQYF. The CDR3 DNA reads TGCAGCGCTGAGGGGGGGCTAGCGGGGATACAAGAGACCCAGTACTTC. Full variable domain (rest looked up from reference TRBV29-1 and TRBJ2-5): SAVISQKPSRDICQRGTSLTIQCQVDSQVTMMFWYRQQPGQSLTLIATANQGSEATYESGFVIDKFPISRPNLTFSTLTVSNMSPEDSSIYLCSAEGGLAGIQETQYFGPGTRLLVL.

The chain carries TRBV7-8 and TRBJ1-5; D perhaps matches TRBD1 (5 bases). CDR3 length: 16 amino acids. Trimming left V 5 bases short and J 4 bases short, with 18 bases between. Germline CDR1 is SGHVS and CDR2 is FQNEAQ. The CDR3: CASSLSGGIPNQPQHF. CDR3 bases: TGTGCCAGCAGCCTCTCCGGGGGAATCCCAAATCAGCCCCAGCATTTT. Drawing the rest from reference TRBV7-8 and TRBJ1-5, the complete variable domain is GAGVSQSPRYKVAKRGQDVALRCDPISGHVSLFWYQQALGQGPEFLTYFQNEAQLDKSGLPSDRFFAERPEGSVSTLKIQRTQQEDSAVYLCASSLSGGIPNQPQHFGDGTRLSIL.

CDR3 bases: TGTGCCAGCAGCTTGTGGGACAGCCCCTACGAGCAGTACTTC. Protein: CASSLWDSPYEQYF. The chain has TRBV5-5 and TRBJ2-7, with 7 bases matching TRBD1. In germline, CDR1 is SGHKS, CDR2 YYEKEE (reference sequence). The J segment lost 2 bases and the V segment lost 1 base, leaving 3 bases of the junction unmatched. The CDR3 consists of 14 residues.

This chain links TRBV6-1 with TRBJ1-5, with D unresolved. Germline V CDR1 and CDR2: MNHNS, SASEGT. The CDR3 sequence is 16 residues long. Trimming took 2 bases from V and 0 from J, leaving 11 bases between them. This CDR3 reads CASSEFTAYSNQPQHF. The DNA of the CDR3 is TGTGCCAGCAGTGAATTCACAGCCTATAGCAATCAGCCCCAGCATTTT.

The V and J genes are TRBV4-2 and TRBJ2-5; D is possibly TRBD1 (6 bases). This CDR3 contains 17 residues. The V gene's germline CDR1 is LGHNA and CDR2 YNFKEQ. V lost 4 bases, J lost 2 bases, and 20 bases lay in between. The CDR3 region is CASSPFAVGGRQETQYF. Here the CDR3 DNA reads TGTGCCAGCAGCCCATTCGCCGTAGGGGGTCGGCAAGAGACCCAGTACTTC.

This clone is labeled large. This chain uses TRBV11-2 with TRBJ1-1; tentative D call: TRBD1 (5 bases). The V gene lost 2 bases and the J gene lost 5 bases, with 12 bases spanning the gap. The CDR3 covers 14 residues. Germline V gene lookup returns CDR1 SGHAT and CDR2 FQNNGV. The CDR3 DNA reads as TGTGCCAGCAGCTTATTGGGGCTGGAGACTGAAGCTTTCTTT. As protein: CASSLLGLETEAFF.

V is TRBV28 and J is TRBJ2-3, with TRBD1 matching over 7 bases. This CDR3 has 14 residues. Germline V gene lookup returns CDR1 MDHEN and CDR2 SYDVKM. V lost 4 bases and J lost 3; bases outside the gene matches: 4. For the CDR3, the DNA is TGTGCCAGCAGTTCCGAACAGGGGACAGATACGCAGTATTTT. It codes for CASSSEQGTDTQYF.

The chain employs TRBV10-2 and TRBJ2-7, with 8 bases matching TRBD1. V lost 7 bases and J lost 6; bases outside the gene matches: 14. Germline-derived CDR1 and CDR2 are WSHSY and SAAADI. This CDR3 has 15 residues. The CDR3 spells CASKNLADRVFEQYF. The CDR3 DNA follows: TGCGCCAGCAAAAACCTTGCGGACAGGGTATTCGAGCAGTACTTC.

V usage is TRBV6-5 and J usage is TRBJ1-1, with D perhaps TRBD1 (6 bases). Looked up from germline, CDR1 is MNHEY and CDR2 is SVGAGI. Trimming cost V 3 bases and J 4 bases, with 12 bases left between them. The CDR3 covers 14 residues. This CDR3 reads CASSYSGGATEAFF. The DNA of the CDR3 is TGTGCCAGCAGTTATTCCGGGGGGGCCACTGAAGCTTTCTTT.

The rearrangement joins TRBV6-1 to TRBJ2-1, with no clear D. CDR1 is MNHNS, CDR2 SASEGT, per germline. The CDR3 loop spans 15 amino acids. V was shortened by 0 bases and J by 0 bases, with 6 bases between the two germline ends. The CDR3 reads CASSEASSSYNEQFF. In DNA, the CDR3 is TGTGCCAGCAGTGAAGCCTCCAGCTCCTACAATGAGCAGTTCTTC.